This T cell receptor beta chain was identified in a study of T cells after yellow fever vaccination. Study-level points and caveats: Weaker, the secondary response had a peak occurring faster, on day 5 versus 15.

MiXCR, run by TCRdb on the 5' RACE reads, gives a single entry per CDR3 protein. The repertoire has 250,000 to 300,000 distinct CDR3 sequences, around 5.3% of them found once; the top ten carry around 3.3%. This clonotype was counted at least ten times. The antigen remains undetermined. The CDR3 is 13 amino acids. From germline, CDR1 is LGHDT and CDR2 YNNKEL (reference sequence). The V and J ends lost 1 base and 8 bases, in that order; junction bases with no gene match: 4. Material: CD4+ T cells sorted from PBMCs, obtained on the day of the yellow fever booster vaccination. The receptor was derived from a man younger than 35 who received the YFV17D yellow fever vaccine. The rearrangement joins TRBV3-1 to TRBJ1-1, with 7 bases lining up with TRBD1. In DNA form, the CDR3 reads TGTGCCAGCAGCCAAGGGACAGGCCTCGAAGCTTTCTTT. Protein sequence: CASSQGTGLEAFF.